One and the same sample provided the 16 T cell receptor beta chains below, sequenced in a study of T cell clusters in autoimmune cytopenias. TRB amplification used approximately 0.25 ug of peripheral blood genomic DNA. Multiplex touch-down PCR amplified TRB using TRB-A and TRB-B pools in one tube. No DNA is given; TCRdb re-called the multiplex PCR reads and lists each CDR3 protein once. The specimen's table records about 5,000 distinct CDR3 sequences. Separately, the same data were catalogued under a study of T cell repertoires in aging, cancer and after chemotherapy.

The sequenced material came from peripheral blood. All receptors come from a human donor in good health.

This clonotype is labeled hyperexpanded (1% or more) based on frequency. The chain links TRBV6-5 to TRBJ1-4. This CDR3 has 15 residues. The germline V gene encodes CDR1 MNHEY and CDR2 SVGAGI. The CDR3 spells CASSSTWAPSVELFF.

Here the CDR3 reads CAWSDSRTLSNQPQHF. V is TRBV30 and J is TRBJ1-5; TCRdb names TRBD1, which stays unverified in the absence of DNA. The germline gives CDR1 GTSNPN, CDR2 SVGIG (reference sequence). The CDR3 totals 16 residues.

The V and J genes are TRBV5-1 and TRBJ2-2; checking the TCRdb D call of TRBD1 is not possible without DNA. The length of the CDR3 is 17 residues. CDR1 and CDR2 (germline): SGHRS, YFSETQ. CDR3 sequence reads: CASSPQPGQGSTGELFF.

V gene TRBV30 combines with J gene TRBJ1-4; lacking DNA, the TRBD1 call made by TCRdb goes unchecked. In germline, CDR1 is GTSNPN, CDR2 SVGIG (reference sequence). The CDR3 contains 16 residues. CDR3 amino acids: CAWSGGPGQANEKLFF.

The rearrangement uses TRBV20-1 and TRBJ2-3; TCRdb outputs TRBD1, but without DNA this stays unchecked. Germline V gives CDR1 DFQATT, CDR2 SNEGSKA (reference sequence). The CDR3 contains 12 residues. CDR3 amino acids: CSAALGLGQLYF.

This chain uses TRBV7-6 with TRBJ2-1. Germline-derived CDR1 and CDR2 are SGHVS and FNYEAQ. The CDR3 runs 12 residues. The CDR3: CASSLTGNEQFF.

This clonotype is deemed medium-sized (0.01 to 0.1%) by its frequency. The chain recombines TRBV30 with TRBJ1-1. Germline CDR1 and CDR2: GTSNPN and SVGIG (reference sequence). The CDR3 is made up of 13 amino acids. CDR3 region: CAWSLTINTEAFF.

V gene TRBV5-1 combines with J gene TRBJ1-6. The CDR3 has 17 amino acids. Germline assignment: CDR1 SGHRS and CDR2 YFSETQ. The CDR3 sequence: CASSPDGPSFPDSPLHF. The whole variable domain, filled in from reference TRBV5-1 and TRBJ1-6, reads KAGVTQTPRYLIKTRGQQVTLSCSPISGHRSVSWYQQTPGQGLQFLFEYFSETQRNKGNFPGRFSGRQFSNSRSEMNVSTLELGDSALYLCASSPDGPSFPDSPLHFGNGTRLTVT.

By frequency, this clonotype is medium-sized (0.01 to 0.1%). The chain joins TRBV30 to TRBJ2-3; TCRdb indicates TRBD2, and absent DNA this call remains unverified. Looked up from germline, CDR1 is GTSNPN and CDR2 is SVGIG (reference sequence). The CDR3 is 12 amino acids. The CDR3 sequence: CASSSGRDTQYF.

The V gene is TRBV5-6, the J gene TRBJ1-2. From germline, CDR1 is SGHDT and CDR2 YYEEEE. The CDR3 is made up of 15 amino acids. The CDR3 protein is CASSSDRRDFRGYTF. The full variable domain, its missing parts supplied by reference TRBV5-6 and TRBJ1-2, is DAGVTQSPTHLIKTRGQQVTLRCSPKSGHDTVSWYQQALGQGPQFIFQYYEEEERQRGNFPDRFSGHQFPNYSSELNVNALLLGDSALYLCASSSDRRDFRGYTFGSGTRLTVV.

V gene TRBV5-1 combines with J gene TRBJ1-1. This CDR3 is built from 13 residues. Germline V gives CDR1 SGHRS, CDR2 YFSETQ. The chain's CDR3 is CASTQGSNTEAFF.

This clonotype is labeled medium-sized (0.01 to 0.1%) based on frequency. The rearrangement joins TRBV11-1 to TRBJ2-1; TCRdb reports TRBD1, a call that lacks DNA to check it against. Germline V gene sequence: CDR1 SGHAT, CDR2 FQDESV (reference sequence). The CDR3 loop spans 15 amino acids. The CDR3: CASSWGQGGGNEQFF. Together with reference TRBV11-1 and TRBJ2-1, the CDR3 gives the full variable domain: EAEVAQSPRYKITEKSQAVAFWCDPISGHATLYWYRQILGQGPELLVQFQDESVVDDSQLPKDRFSAERLKGVDSTLKIQPAELGDSAMYLCASSWGQGGGNEQFFGPGTRLTVL.

V is TRBV12-3 or TRBV12-4 and J is TRBJ2-7; TCRdb outputs TRBD2, but without DNA this stays unchecked. This CDR3 comprises 16 residues. CDR3 region: CASSWSGPVSSYEQYF.

This clonotype ranks as medium-sized in terms of frequency. The J gene is TRBJ1-2, the V gene TRBV5-5. Germline CDR1 and CDR2: SGHKS and YYEKEE (reference sequence). CDR3 size: 14 residues. CDR3 sequence: CASSLGVGPDVYTF.

Frequency places this clonotype as medium-sized. The chain links TRBV27 to TRBJ1-5; there is no DNA to check the TCRdb D call of TRBD1. This CDR3 has 19 amino acids. Looked up from germline, CDR1 is MNHEY and CDR2 is SMNVEV (reference sequence). The chain's CDR3 is CASTITGTPRFWGNQPQHF.

By frequency, this clonotype is medium-sized. This chain joins TRBV29-1 and TRBJ2-5; TCRdb names TRBD2, which stays unverified in the absence of DNA. Germline CDR1 reads SQVTM; CDR2 reads ANQGSEA. The CDR3 contains 13 residues. The CDR3 loop reads CSVELGVGETQYF.